This TCR beta chain was observed in a study of T-cell memory formation after mild COVID-19. Each CDR3 protein is one row after TCRdb ran MiXCR on the 5' RACE reads. The repertoire holds just under 150,000 distinct CDR3 sequences, with under 7% as singletons. The CDR3 is 15 residues long. Germline CDR1 reads KGHSH; CDR2 reads LQKENI. The V and J ends lost 1 base and 0 bases respectively, with 9 bases between them. This clonotype was counted ten times or more. Sequencing input: PBMCs or a T cell subset sorted from them (not recorded which). This chain links TRBV18 with TRBJ2-5, with TRBD1 as a possible D gene (6 bases). This TCR was recovered from an adult woman who had mild COVID-19 (a few samples of this study predate the infection). Cell type and time point are not known. In nucleotides, the CDR3 is TGTGCCAGCTCACCACGAGGGGGATACCAAGAGACCCAGTACTTC. Protein product: CASSPRGGYQETQYF.